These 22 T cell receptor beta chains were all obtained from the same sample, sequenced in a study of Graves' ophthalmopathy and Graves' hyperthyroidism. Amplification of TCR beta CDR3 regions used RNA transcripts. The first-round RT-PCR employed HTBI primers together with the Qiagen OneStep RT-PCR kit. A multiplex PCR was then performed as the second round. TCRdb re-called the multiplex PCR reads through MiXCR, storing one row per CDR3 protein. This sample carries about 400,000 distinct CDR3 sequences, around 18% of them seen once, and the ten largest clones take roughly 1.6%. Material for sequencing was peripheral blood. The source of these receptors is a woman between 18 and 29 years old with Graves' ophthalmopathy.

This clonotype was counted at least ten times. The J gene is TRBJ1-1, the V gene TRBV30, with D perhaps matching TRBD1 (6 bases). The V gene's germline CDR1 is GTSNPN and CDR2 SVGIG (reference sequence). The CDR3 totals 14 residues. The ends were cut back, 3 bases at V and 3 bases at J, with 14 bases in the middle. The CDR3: CAWRGGGKDTEAFF. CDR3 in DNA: TGTGCCTGGAGGGGAGGGGGTAAGGACACTGAAGCTTTCTTT.

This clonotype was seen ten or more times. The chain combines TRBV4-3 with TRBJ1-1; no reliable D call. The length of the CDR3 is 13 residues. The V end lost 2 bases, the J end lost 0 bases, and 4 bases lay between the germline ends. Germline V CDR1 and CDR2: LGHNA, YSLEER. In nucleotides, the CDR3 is TGCGCCAGCAGCCAACAGTTGAACACTGAAGCTTTCTTT. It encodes CASSQQLNTEAFF.

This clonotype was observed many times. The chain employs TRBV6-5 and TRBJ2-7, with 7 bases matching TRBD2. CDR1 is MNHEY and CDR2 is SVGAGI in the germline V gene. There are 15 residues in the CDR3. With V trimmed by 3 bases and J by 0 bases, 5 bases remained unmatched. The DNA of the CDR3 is TGTGCCAGCAGTTATCGGCTAGCGGACTCCTACGAGCAGTACTTC. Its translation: CASSYRLADSYEQYF.

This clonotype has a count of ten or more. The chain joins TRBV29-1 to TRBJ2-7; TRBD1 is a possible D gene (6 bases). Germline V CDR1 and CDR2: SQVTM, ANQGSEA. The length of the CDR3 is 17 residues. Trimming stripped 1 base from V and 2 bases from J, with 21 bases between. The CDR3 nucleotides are TGCAGCGTTGAAGCAGCAGGGGAGAAGAGTGTTGCCTACGAGCAGTACTTC. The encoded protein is CSVEAAGEKSVAYEQYF.

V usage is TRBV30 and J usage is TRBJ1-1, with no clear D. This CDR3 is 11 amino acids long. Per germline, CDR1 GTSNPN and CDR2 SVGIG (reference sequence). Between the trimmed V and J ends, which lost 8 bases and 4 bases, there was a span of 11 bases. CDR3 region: CARIWGTEAFF. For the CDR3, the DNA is TGTGCCCGGATATGGGGCACTGAAGCTTTCTTT. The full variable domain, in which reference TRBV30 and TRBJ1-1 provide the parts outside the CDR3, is SQTIHQWPATLVQPVGSPLSLECTVEGTSNPNLYWYRQAAGRGLQLLFYSVGIGQISSEVPQNLSASRPQDRQFILSSKKLLLSDSGFYLCARIWGTEAFFGQGTRLTVV.

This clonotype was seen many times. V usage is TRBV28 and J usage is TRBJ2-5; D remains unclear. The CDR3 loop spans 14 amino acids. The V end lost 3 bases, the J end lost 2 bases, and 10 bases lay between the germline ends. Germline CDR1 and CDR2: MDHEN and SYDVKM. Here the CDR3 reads CASSFNGRQETQYF. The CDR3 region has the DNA TGTGCCAGCAGTTTCAACGGGCGGCAAGAGACCCAGTACTTC.

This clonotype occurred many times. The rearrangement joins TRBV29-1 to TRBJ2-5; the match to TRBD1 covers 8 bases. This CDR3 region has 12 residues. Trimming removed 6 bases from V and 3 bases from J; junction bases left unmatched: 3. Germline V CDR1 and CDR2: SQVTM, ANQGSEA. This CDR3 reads CSVETGEETQYF. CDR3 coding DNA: TGCAGCGTCGAGACAGGGGAAGAGACCCAGTACTTC.

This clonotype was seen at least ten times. The CDR3 coding sequence is TGTGCCAGCAGTTCCGAGGGACTAGCGGGAGGGGCAGATACGCAGTATTTT. Amino acid sequence: CASSSEGLAGGADTQYF. The rearrangement links TRBV28 to TRBJ2-3; TRBD2 agrees at 16 bases. The CDR3 totals 17 residues. The V gene end was trimmed by 4 bases and the J gene end by 4 bases; junction bases not matched to a gene: 5. Germline loops: CDR1 MDHEN, CDR2 SYDVKM.

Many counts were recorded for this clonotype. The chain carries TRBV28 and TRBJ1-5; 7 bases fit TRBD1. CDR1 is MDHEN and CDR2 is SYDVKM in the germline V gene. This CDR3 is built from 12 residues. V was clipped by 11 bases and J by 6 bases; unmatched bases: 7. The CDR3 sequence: CASIQGSQPQHF. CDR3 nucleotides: TGTGCCTCGATACAGGGGTCTCAGCCCCAGCATTTT. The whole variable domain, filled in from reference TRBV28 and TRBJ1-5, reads DVKVTQSSRYLVKRTGEKVFLECVQDMDHENMFWYRQDPGLGLRLIYFSYDVKMKEKGDIPEGYSVSREKKERFSLILESASTNQTSMYLCASIQGSQPQHFGDGTRLSIL.

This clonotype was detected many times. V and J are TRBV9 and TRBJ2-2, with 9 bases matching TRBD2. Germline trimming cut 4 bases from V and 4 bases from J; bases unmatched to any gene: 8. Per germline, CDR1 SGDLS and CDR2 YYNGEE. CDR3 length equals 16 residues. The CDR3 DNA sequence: TGTGCCAGCAGCCCTCGGACTAGCGAGACCACCGGGGAGCTGTTTTTT. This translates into CASSPRTSETTGELFF.

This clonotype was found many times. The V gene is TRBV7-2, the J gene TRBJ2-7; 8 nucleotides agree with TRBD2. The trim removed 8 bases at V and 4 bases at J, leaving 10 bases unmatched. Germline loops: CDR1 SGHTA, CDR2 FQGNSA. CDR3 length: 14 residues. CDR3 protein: CASGNPGGPYEQYF. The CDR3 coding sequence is TGTGCCAGCGGTAATCCGGGGGGGCCTTACGAGCAGTACTTC.

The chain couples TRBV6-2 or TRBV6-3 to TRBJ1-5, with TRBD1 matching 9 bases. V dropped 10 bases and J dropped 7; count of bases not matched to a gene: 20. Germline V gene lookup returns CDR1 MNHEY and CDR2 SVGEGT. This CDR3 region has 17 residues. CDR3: CATSDDIVGTGNQPQHF. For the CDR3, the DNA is TGTGCCACCTCGGATGACATTGTGGGGACAGGGAACCAGCCCCAGCATTTT.

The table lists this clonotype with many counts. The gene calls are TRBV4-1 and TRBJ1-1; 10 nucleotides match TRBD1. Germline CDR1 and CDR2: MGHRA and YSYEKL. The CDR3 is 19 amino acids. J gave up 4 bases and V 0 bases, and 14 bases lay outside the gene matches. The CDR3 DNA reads TGCGCCAGCAGCCAAGATCTTATAGGAATGGGACAGGGGAGCACTGAAGCTTTCTTT. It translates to CASSQDLIGMGQGSTEAFF.

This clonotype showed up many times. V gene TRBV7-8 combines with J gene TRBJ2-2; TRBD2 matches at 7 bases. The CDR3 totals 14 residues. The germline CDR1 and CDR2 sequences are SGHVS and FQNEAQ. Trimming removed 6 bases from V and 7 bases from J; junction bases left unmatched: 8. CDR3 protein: CASRNGRFGGELFF. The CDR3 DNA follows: TGTGCCAGCAGGAACGGGAGGTTTGGCGGGGAGCTGTTTTTT.

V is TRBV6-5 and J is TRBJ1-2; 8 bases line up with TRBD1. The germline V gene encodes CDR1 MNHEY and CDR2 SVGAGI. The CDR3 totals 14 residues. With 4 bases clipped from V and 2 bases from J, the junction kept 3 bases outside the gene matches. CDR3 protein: CASSSGGSNYGYTF. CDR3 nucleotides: TGTGCCAGCAGTTCAGGGGGCTCAAACTATGGCTACACCTTC.

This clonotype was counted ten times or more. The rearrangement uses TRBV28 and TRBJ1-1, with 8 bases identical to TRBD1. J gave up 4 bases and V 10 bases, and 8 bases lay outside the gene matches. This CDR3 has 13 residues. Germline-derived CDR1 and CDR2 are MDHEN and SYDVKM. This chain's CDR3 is CATAGGEGTEAFF. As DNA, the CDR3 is TGTGCCACTGCAGGGGGCGAGGGCACTGAAGCTTTCTTT. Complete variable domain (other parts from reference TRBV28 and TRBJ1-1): DVKVTQSSRYLVKRTGEKVFLECVQDMDHENMFWYRQDPGLGLRLIYFSYDVKMKEKGDIPEGYSVSREKKERFSLILESASTNQTSMYLCATAGGEGTEAFFGQGTRLTVV.

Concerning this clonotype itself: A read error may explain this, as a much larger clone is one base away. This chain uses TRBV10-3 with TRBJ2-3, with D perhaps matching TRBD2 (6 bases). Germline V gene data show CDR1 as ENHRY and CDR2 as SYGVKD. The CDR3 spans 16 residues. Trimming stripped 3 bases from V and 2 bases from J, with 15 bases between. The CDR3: CAISELGGVDTDTQYF. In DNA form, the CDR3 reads TGTGCCATCAGTGAACTCGGCGGGGTCGACACAGATACGCAGTATTTT.

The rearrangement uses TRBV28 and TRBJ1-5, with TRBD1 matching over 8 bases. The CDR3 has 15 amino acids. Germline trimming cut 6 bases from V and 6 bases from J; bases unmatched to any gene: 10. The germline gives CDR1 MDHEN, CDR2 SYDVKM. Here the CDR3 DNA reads TGTGCCAGCAGCCCGGACAGGGCAGGGGGTCAGCCCCAGCATTTT. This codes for CASSPDRAGGQPQHF.

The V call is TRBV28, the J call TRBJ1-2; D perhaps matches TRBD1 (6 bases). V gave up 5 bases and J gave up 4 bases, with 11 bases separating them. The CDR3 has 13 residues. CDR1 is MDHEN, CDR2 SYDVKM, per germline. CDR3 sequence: CASSPRGGYGYTF. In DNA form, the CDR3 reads TGTGCCAGCAGTCCAAGGGGGGGCTATGGCTACACCTTC.

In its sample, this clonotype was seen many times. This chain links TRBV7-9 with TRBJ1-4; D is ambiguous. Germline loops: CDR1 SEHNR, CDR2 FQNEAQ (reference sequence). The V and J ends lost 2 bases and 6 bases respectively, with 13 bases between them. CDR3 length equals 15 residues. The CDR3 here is CASSLNPSGYEKLFF. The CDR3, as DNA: TGTGCCAGCAGCTTAAACCCAAGTGGGTATGAAAAACTGTTTTTT.

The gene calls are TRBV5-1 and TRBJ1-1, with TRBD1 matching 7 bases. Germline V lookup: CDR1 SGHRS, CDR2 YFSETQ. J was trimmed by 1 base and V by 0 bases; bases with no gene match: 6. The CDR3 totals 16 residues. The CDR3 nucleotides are TGCGCCAGCAGCTTGGTCTCGGCAGGGGGGAACACTGAAGCTTTCTTT. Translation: CASSLVSAGGNTEAFF.

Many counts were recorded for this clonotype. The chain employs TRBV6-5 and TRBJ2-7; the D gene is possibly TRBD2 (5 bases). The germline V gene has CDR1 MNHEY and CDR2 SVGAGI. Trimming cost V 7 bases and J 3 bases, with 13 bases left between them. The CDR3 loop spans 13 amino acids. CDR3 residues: CASTPGLGYEQYF. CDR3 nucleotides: TGTGCCAGCACCCCGGGGTTAGGCTACGAGCAGTACTTC.